The sequence of this TCR beta chain was determined in a study of tumor-infiltrating lymphocytes in primary liver carcinoma. This clonotype appeared a single time. The antigen is undetermined. One junction end does not reproduce the germline sequence, and a read error may be involved. The CDR3 totals 15 residues. Co-extraction yielded RNA and DNA from around 20-30 mg of unsorted bulk tissue. Five separate regions were sampled from each tumor. Every one of the tumor samples had a viable tumor cell content above 90%. Study-wide results and limits: Significantly greater top-250-clone fractions characterized tumors relative to blood (p = 0.039).

Synthesis of TCR beta cDNA was carried out from approximately 500 ng total RNA with a constant-region primer. Each TCR beta library was derived from three nested multiplex PCR rounds that employed slightly modified ARM-PCR. TRBV1-TRBV30 forward primers and a C-beta reverse primer were used in the first two PCR rounds, which each ran for ten to eleven cycles. TCRdb used MiXCR to reprocess the multiplex PCR reads, holding one entry per CDR3 protein. The table lists 100,000 to 120,000 distinct CDR3 sequences, about four fifths of them singletons. Material for sequencing was liver tumor tissue from sampling region 3. The sample's subset: tumor region T3, left-lateral pole. This TCR was recovered from a man aged 35-49 years with primary liver carcinoma and hepatitis B virus infection. The chain uses TRBV12-3 or TRBV12-4 and TRBJ2-7; 8 bases map to TRBD2. CDR3 protein: CASSRAGSGSYEQCF. The CDR3 DNA reads TGTGCCAGCAGTCGCGCCGGGAGCGGGAGCTACGAGCAGTGCTTC.